A single sample is the source of the 7 T cell receptor beta chains below, sequenced in a study of blood T cell repertoires in COVID-19. The method was immunoSEQ multiplex PCR; TCRdb's version includes in-frame clones alone and lacks a portion of them. The sample has over 200,000 clones; 92% are singletons. The source material was peripheral blood. The receptors stem from a man aged 55-75 years with COVID-19, enrolled during active disease.

The chain recombines TRBV7-9 with TRBJ1-5; no definite D call. Germline CDR1 SEHNR, CDR2 FQNEAQ (reference sequence). Trimming took 2 bases from V and 8 from J, leaving 10 bases between them. The CDR3 is made up of 13 amino acids. This chain's CDR3 is CASSLSPREPQHF. DNA for the CDR3: TGTGCCAGCAGCTTAAGCCCCCGGGAGCCCCAGCATTTT.

This chain uses TRBV27 with TRBJ2-2, with 9 positions matching TRBD1. The V segment lost 6 bases and the J segment 5 bases; nucleotides outside the gene matches: 1. The CDR3 runs to 13 residues. Germline CDR1 reads MNHEY; CDR2 reads SMNVEV (reference sequence). CDR3 amino acids: CASRGQGTGELFF. The CDR3 bases are TGTGCCAGCAGGGGACAGGGTACCGGGGAGCTGTTTTTT.

The rearrangement uses TRBV11-3 and TRBJ2-2; weak D call: TRBD1 (7 bases). Between the trimmed V and J ends, which lost 5 bases and 4 bases, there was a span of 26 bases. The CDR3 consists of 19 residues. Germline-derived CDR1 and CDR2 are SGHNT and YENEEA. The chain's CDR3 is CASSATRPTGTLVTGELFF. CDR3 sequence (DNA): TGTGCCAGCAGCGCAACCCGCCCGACAGGGACTCTTGTCACCGGGGAGCTGTTTTTT.

The chain recombines TRBV11-2 with TRBJ1-5, with 7 positions matching TRBD1. The germline V gene has CDR1 SGHAT and CDR2 FQNNGV. This CDR3 has 15 amino acids. V trimming: 2 bases; J trimming: 3 bases; junction bases outside the gene matches: 4. The CDR3 coding sequence is TGTGCCAGCAGCTTATCAGGGGGGTTCAATCAGCCCCAGCATTTT. This translates into CASSLSGGFNQPQHF.

The chain employs TRBV19 and TRBJ2-1; unclear D gene. Trimming removed 6 bases from V and 9 bases from J, with 15 bases in between. Germline V CDR1 and CDR2: LNHDA, SQIVND (reference sequence). The CDR3 runs to 13 residues. This CDR3 reads CASSPRSVLEQFF. In DNA form, the CDR3 reads TGTGCCAGTAGCCCACGGTCCGTTCTTGAGCAGTTCTTC.

The chain carries TRBV5-6 and TRBJ1-1, with TRBD1 matching 7 bases. The germline V gene has CDR1 SGHDT and CDR2 YYEEEE. The length of the CDR3 is 14 residues. Trimming cost V 4 bases and J 6 bases; bases outside gene matches: 9. CDR3 DNA sequence: TGTGCCAGCAGCCCTACTGACAGGGAGTCTGAAGCTTTCTTT. This sequence encodes CASSPTDRESEAFF.

The V call is TRBV9, the J call TRBJ1-1; D unclear. Trimming removed 3 bases at V and 2 bases at J, with 8 bases between. This CDR3 spans 13 amino acids. Germline V gene data show CDR1 as SGDLS and CDR2 as YYNGEE. The CDR3: CASSGQINTEAFF. In DNA, the CDR3 is TGTGCCAGCAGCGGGCAGATTAACACTGAAGCTTTCTTT.